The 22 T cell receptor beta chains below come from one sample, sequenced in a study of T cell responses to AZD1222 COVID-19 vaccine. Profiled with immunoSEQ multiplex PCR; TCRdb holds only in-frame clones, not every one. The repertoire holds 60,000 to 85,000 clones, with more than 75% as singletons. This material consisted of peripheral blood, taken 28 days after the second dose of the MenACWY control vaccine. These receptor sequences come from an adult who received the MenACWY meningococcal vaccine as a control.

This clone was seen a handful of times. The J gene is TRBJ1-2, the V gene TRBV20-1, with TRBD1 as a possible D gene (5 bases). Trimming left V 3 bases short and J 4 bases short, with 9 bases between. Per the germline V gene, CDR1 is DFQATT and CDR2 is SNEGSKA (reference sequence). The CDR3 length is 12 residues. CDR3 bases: TGCAGTGCTAGTGGGGCAAGCTATGGCTACACCTTC. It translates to CSASGASYGYTF.

Here the CDR3 DNA reads TGTGCCATCAGAAGCAATCCCGGGACAGGGGAGAGGGAGACCTACGAGCAGTACTTC. Translated: CAIRSNPGTGERETYEQYF. The chain couples TRBV10-3 to TRBJ2-7; TRBD1 aligns across 10 bases. The length of the CDR3 is 19 residues. The V gene end was trimmed by 6 bases and the J gene end by 2 bases; junction bases not matched to a gene: 19. Germline lookup yields CDR1 ENHRY and CDR2 SYGVKD.

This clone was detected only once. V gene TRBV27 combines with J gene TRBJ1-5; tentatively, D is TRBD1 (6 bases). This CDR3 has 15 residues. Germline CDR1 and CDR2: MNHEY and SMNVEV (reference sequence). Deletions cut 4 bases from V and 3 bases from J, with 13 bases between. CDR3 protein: CASSWEGGSNQPQHF. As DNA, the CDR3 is TGTGCCAGCAGTTGGGAGGGGGGTTCCAATCAGCCCCAGCATTTT.

The CDR3 reads CASSGRQGNTGELFF. For the CDR3, the DNA is TGCGCCAGCAGCGGCAGACAGGGGAACACCGGGGAGCTGTTTTTT. This rearrangement joins TRBV5-1 to TRBJ2-2; 7 bases fit TRBD1. From germline, CDR1 is SGHRS and CDR2 YFSETQ. V lost 4 bases to trimming and J lost 1 base; unmatched junction nucleotides: 4. The CDR3 has 15 amino acids.

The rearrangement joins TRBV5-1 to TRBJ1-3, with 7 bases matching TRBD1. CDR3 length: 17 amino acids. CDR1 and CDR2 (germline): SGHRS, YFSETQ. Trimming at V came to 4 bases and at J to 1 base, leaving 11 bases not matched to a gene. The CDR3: CASSPRPGGSSGNTIYF. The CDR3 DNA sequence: TGCGCCAGCAGCCCCCGCCCAGGGGGGAGTTCTGGAAACACCATATATTTT.

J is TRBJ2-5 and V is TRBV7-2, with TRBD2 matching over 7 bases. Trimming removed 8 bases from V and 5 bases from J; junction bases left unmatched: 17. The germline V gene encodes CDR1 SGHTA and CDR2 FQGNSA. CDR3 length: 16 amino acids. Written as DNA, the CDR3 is TGTGCCAGCCGCCTCTCCATTGGGAGGCGGGGGGAGACCCAGTACTTC. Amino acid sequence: CASRLSIGRRGETQYF.

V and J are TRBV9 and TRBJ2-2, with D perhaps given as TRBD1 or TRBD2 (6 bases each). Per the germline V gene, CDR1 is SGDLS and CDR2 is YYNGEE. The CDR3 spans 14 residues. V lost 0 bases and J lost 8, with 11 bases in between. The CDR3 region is CASSVEGGTGELFF. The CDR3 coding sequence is TGTGCCAGCAGCGTAGAGGGGGGCACTGGGGAGCTGTTTTTT.

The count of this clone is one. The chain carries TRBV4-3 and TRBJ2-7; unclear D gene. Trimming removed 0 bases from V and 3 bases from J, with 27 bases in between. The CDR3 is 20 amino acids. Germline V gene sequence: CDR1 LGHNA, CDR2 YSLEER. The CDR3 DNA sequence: TGCGCCAGCAGCCAAGACTTAACCGAGAGAGATCGGCGAGTTAGCTACGAGCAGTACTTC. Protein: CASSQDLTERDRRVSYEQYF.

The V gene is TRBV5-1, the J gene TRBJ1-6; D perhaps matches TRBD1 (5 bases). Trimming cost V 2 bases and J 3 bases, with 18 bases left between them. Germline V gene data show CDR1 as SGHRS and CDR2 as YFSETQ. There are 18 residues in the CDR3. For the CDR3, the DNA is TGCGCCAGCAGCTTCCTGATCACCGGGACGGACTATAATTCACCCCTCCACTTT. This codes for CASSFLITGTDYNSPLHF.

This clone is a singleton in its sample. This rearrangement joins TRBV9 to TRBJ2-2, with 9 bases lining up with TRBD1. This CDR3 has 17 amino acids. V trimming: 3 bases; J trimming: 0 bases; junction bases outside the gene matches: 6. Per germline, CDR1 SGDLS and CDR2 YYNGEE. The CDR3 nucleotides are TGTGCCAGCAGCGGACCTCGGGACAGGGCGAACACCGGGGAGCTGTTTTTT. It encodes CASSGPRDRANTGELFF.

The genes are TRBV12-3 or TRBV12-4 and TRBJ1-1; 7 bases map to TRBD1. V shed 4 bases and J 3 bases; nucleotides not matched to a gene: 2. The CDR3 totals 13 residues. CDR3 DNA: TGTGCCAGCAGTTGGCAGGGGGACACTGAAGCTTTCTTT. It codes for CASSWQGDTEAFF.

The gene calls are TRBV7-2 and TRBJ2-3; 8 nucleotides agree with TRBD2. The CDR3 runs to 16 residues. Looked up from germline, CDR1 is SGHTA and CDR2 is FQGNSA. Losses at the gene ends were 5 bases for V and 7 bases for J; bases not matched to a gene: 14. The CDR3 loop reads CASSNAALAGAHTQYF. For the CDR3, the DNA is TGTGCCAGCAGCAACGCGGCGCTAGCGGGTGCTCATACGCAGTATTTT.

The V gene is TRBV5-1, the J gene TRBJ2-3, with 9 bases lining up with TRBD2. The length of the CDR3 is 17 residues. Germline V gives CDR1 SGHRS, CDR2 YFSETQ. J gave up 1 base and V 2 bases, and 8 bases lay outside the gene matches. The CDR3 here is CASSFDGGGAGTDTQYF. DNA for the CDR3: TGCGCCAGCAGCTTTGACGGCGGGGGGGCCGGCACAGATACGCAGTATTTT.

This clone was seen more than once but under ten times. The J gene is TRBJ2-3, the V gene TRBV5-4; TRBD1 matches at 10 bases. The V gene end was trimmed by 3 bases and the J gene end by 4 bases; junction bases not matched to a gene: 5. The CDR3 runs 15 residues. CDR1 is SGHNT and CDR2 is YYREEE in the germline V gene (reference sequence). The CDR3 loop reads CASSSGQGIPDTQYF. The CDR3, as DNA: TGTGCCAGCAGCTCGGGACAGGGGATCCCAGATACGCAGTATTTT.

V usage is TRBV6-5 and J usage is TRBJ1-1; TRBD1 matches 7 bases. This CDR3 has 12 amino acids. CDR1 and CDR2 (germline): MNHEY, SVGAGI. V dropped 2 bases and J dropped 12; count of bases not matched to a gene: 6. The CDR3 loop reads CASSYKGAQPFF. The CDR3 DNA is TGTGCCAGCAGTTACAAGGGGGCGCAACCTTTCTTT.

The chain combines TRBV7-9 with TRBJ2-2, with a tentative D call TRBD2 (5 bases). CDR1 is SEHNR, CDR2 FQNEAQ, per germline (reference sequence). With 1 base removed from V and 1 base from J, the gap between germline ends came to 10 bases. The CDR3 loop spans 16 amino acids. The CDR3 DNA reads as TGTGCCAGCAGCTTAGTAGTGGGAGAGAACACCGGGGAGCTGTTTTTT. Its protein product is CASSLVVGENTGELFF.

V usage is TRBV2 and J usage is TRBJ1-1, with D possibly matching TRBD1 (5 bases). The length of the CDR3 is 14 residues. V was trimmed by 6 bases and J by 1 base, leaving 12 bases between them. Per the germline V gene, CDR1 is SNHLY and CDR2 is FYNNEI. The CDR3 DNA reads TGTGCCAGCAGGGGGGACGGAGGGAACACTGAAGCTTTCTTT. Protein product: CASRGDGGNTEAFF.

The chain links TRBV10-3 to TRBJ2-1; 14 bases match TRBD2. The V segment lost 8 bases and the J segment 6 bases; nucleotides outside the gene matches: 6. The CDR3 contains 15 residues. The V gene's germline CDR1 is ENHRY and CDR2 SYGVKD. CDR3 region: CAIGGTSGRINEQFF. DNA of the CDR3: TGTGCCATCGGAGGGACTAGCGGGAGAATCAATGAGCAGTTCTTC.

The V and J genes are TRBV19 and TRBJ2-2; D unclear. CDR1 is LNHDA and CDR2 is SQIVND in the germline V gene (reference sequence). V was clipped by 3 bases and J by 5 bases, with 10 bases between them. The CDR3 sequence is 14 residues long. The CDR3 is CASSISAGTGELFF. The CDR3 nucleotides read TGTGCCAGTAGTATTTCCGCAGGAACCGGGGAGCTGTTTTTT.

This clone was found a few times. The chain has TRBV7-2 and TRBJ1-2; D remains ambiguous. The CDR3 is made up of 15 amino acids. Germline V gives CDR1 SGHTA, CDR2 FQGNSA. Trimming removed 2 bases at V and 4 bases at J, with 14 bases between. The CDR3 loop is CASSLPEAPSYGYTF. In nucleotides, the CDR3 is TGTGCCAGCAGCTTACCCGAAGCCCCCTCCTATGGCTACACCTTC.

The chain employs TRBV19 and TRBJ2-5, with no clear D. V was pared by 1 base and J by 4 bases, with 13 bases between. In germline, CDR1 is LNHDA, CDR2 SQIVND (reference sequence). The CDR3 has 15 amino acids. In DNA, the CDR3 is TGTGCCAGTAGTATAGGGGCGGCTTGGGGAGAGACCCAGTACTTC. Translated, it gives CASSIGAAWGETQYF.

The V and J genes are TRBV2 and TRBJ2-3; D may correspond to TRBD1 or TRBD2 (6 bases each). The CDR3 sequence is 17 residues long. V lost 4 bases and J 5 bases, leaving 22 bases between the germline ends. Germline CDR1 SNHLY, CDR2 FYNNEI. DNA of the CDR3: TGTGCCAGCAGTGCGGGGGCCCAGTTCCTTAACCGAGATACGCAGTATTTT. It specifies CASSAGAQFLNRDTQYF.